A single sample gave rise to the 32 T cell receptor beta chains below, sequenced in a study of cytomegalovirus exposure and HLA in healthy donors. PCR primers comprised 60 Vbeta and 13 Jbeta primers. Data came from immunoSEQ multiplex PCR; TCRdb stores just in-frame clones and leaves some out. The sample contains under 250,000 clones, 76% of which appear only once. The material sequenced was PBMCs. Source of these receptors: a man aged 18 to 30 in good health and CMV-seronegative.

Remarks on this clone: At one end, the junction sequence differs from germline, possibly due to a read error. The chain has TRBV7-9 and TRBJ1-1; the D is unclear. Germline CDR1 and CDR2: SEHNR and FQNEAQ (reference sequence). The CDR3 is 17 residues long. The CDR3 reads CSSSLTPTSRLWTEAFF. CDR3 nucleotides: TGTTCCAGCAGCTTAACGCCGACTTCGAGACTTTGGACTGAAGCTTTCTTT.

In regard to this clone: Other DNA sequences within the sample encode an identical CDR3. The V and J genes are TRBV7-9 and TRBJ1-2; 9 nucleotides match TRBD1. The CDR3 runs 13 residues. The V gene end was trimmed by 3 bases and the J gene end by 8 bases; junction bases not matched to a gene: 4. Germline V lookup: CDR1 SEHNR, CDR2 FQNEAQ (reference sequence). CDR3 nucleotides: TGTGCCAGCAGCTTGGGACAGGGAAGAGGCTACACCTTC. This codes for CASSLGQGRGYTF.

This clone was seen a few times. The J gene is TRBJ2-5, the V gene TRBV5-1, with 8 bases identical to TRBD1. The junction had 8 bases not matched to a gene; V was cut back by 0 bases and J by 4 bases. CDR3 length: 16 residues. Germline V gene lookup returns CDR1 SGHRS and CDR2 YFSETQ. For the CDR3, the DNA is TGCGCCAGCAGCTTGGGACAGGGGTTTGGAGGAGAGACCCAGTACTTC. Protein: CASSLGQGFGGETQYF. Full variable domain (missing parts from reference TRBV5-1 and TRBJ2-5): KAGVTQTPRYLIKTRGQQVTLSCSPISGHRSVSWYQQTPGQGLQFLFEYFSETQRNKGNFPGRFSGRQFSNSRSEMNVSTLELGDSALYLCASSLGQGFGGETQYFGPGTRLLVL.

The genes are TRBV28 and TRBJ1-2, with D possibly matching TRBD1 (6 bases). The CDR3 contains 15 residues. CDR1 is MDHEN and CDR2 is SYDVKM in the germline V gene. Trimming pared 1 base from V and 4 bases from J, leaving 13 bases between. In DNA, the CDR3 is TGTGCCAGCAGTTTATTGGACAGCTCGCCCTATGGCTACACCTTC. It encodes CASSLLDSSPYGYTF.

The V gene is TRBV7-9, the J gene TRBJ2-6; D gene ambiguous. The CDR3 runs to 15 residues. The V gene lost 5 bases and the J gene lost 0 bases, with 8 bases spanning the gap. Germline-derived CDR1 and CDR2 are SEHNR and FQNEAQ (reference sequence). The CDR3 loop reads CASSAVHSGANVLTF. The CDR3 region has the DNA TGTGCCAGCAGCGCGGTGCACTCTGGGGCCAACGTCCTGACTTTC.

CDR3 protein: CASSLAGVETQYF. The CDR3, as DNA: TGTGCCAGCAGCTTGGCAGGGGTAGAGACCCAGTACTTC. The chain recombines TRBV5-4 with TRBJ2-5, with a possible D match to TRBD1 (6 bases). The germline V and J ends were trimmed by 0 bases and 4 bases, with 7 bases remaining between them. This CDR3 is 13 amino acids long. Per the germline V gene, CDR1 is SGHNT and CDR2 is YYREEE (reference sequence).

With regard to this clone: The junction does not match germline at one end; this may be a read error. CDR3 DNA sequence: TGTGCCAGCAGCTCCTTAACTAGCTGCCTCTTC. It yields the protein CASSSLTSCLF. This chain joins TRBV5-4 and TRBJ2-7; weak D call: TRBD2 (6 bases). Germline V lookup: CDR1 SGHNT, CDR2 YYREEE (reference sequence). The CDR3 is 11 residues long. The full variable domain, in which reference TRBV5-4 and TRBJ2-7 provide the parts outside the CDR3, is ETGVTQSPTHLIKTRGQQVTLRCSSQSGHNTVSWYQQALGQGPQFIFQYYREEENGRGNFPPRFSGLQFPNYSSELNVNALELDDSALYLCASSSLTSCLFGPGTRLTVT.

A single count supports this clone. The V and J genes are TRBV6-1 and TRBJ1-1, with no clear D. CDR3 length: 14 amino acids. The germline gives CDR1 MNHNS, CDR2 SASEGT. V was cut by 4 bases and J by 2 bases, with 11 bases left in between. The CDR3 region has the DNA TGTGCCAGCAGTGGGTACAGCTACAACACTGAAGCTTTCTTT. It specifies CASSGYSYNTEAFF.

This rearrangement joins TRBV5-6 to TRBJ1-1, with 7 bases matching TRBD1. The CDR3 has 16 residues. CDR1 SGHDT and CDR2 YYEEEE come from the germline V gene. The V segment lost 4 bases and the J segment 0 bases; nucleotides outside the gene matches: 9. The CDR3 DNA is TGTGCCAGCAGCCACCGTGACAGGGCCATGAACACTGAAGCTTTCTTT. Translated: CASSHRDRAMNTEAFF.

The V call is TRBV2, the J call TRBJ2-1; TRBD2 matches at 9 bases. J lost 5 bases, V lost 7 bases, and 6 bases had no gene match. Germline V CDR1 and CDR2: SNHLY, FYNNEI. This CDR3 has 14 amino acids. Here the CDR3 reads CASTAGGGHNEQFF. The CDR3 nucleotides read TGTGCCAGCACCGCGGGAGGGGGACACAATGAGCAGTTCTTC.

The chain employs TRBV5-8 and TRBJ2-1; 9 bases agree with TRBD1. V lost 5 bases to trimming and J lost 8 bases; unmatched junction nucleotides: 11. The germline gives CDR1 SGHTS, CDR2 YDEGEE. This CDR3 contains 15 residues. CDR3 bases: TGTGCCAGCAGTTCACAGGGGGCTCTAAGGGATGAGCAGTTCTTC. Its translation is CASSSQGALRDEQFF. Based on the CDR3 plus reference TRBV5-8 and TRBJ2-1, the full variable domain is EAGVTQSPTHLIKTRGQQATLRCSPISGHTSVYWYQQALGLGLQFLLWYDEGEERNRGNFPPRFSGRQFPNYSSELNVNALELEDSALYLCASSSQGALRDEQFFGPGTRLTVL.

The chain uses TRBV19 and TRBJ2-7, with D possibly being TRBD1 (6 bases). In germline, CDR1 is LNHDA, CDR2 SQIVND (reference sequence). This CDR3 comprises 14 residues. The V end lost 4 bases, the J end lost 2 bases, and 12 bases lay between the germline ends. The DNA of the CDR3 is TGTGCCAGTAGTAATCCCAGGGGCCCCTACGAGCAGTACTTC. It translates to CASSNPRGPYEQYF.

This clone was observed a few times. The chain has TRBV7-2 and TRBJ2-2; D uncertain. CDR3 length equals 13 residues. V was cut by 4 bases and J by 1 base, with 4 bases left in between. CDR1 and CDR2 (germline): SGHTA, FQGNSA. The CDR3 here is CASSSGNTGELFF. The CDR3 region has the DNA TGTGCCAGCAGCTCAGGGAACACCGGGGAGCTGTTTTTT.

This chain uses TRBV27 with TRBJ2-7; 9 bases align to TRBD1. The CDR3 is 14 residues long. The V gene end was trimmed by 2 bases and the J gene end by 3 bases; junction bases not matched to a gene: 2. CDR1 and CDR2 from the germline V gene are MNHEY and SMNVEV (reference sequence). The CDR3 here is CASSLKDRGYEQYF. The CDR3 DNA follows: TGTGCCAGCAGTTTAAAGGACAGGGGCTACGAGCAGTACTTC.

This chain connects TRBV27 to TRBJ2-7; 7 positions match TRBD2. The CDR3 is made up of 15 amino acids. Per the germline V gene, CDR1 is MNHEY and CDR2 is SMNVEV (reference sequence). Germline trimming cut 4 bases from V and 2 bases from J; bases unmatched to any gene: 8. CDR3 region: CASSWTGGLPYEQYF. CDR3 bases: TGTGCCAGCAGTTGGACGGGAGGCCTTCCCTACGAGCAGTACTTC.

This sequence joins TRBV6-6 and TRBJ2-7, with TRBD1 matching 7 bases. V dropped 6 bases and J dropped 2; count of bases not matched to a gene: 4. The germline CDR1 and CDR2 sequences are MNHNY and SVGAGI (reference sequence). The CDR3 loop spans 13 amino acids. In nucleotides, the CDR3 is TGTGCCAGCAGGACAGGGACCACCTACGAGCAGTACTTC. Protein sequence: CASRTGTTYEQYF.

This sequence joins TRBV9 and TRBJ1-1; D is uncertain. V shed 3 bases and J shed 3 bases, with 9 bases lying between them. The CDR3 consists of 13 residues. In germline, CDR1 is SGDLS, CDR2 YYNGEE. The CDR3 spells CASSAPEDTEAFF. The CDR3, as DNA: TGTGCCAGCAGCGCGCCAGAGGACACTGAAGCTTTCTTT.

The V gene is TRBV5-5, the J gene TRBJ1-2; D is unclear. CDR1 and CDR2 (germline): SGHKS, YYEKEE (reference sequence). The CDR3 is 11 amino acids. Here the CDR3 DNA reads TGTGTAGCGGAGGCTAACTATGGCTACACCTTC. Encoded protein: CVAEANYGYTF.

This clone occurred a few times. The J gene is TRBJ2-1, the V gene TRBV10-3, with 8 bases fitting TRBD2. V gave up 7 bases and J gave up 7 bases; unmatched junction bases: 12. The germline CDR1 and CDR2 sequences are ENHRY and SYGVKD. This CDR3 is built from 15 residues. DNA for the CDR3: TGTGCCATCAACAGCGGGAGTCCTTTGGAAAATGAGCAGTTCTTC. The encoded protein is CAINSGSPLENEQFF.

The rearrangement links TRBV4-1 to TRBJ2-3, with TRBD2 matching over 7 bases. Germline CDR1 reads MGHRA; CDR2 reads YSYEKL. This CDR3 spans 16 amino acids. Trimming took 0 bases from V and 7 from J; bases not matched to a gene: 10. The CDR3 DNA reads TGCGCCAGCAGCCAAGAAGGCGGGAGTCTATCCTATACGCAGTATTTT. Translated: CASSQEGGSLSYTQYF.

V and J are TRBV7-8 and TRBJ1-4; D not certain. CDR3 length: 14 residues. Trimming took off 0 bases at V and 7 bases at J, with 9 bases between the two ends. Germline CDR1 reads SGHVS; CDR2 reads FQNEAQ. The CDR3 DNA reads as TGTGCCAGCAGCTTAGCGAGAGGGATTGAAAAACTGTTTTTT. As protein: CASSLARGIEKLFF.

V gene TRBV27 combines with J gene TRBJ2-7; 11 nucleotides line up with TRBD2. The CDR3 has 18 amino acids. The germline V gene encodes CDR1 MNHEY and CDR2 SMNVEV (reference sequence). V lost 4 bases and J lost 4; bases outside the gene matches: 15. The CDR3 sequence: CASSSILPGLADTYEQYF. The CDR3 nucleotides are TGTGCCAGCAGTTCGATACTACCGGGACTAGCGGATACTTACGAGCAGTACTTC.

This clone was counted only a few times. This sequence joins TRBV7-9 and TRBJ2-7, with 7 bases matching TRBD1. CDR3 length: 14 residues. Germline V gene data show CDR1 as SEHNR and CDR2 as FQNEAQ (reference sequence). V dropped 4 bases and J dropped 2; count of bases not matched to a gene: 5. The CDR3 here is CASSYTGTAYEQYF. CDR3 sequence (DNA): TGTGCCAGCAGCTATACCGGGACAGCCTACGAGCAGTACTTC.

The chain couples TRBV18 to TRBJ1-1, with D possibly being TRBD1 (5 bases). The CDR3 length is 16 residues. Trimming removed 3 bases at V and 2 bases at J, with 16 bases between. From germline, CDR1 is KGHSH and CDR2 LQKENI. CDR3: CASSPLQDTSNTEAFF. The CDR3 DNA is TGTGCCAGCTCACCTCTTCAGGACACTTCTAACACTGAAGCTTTCTTT.

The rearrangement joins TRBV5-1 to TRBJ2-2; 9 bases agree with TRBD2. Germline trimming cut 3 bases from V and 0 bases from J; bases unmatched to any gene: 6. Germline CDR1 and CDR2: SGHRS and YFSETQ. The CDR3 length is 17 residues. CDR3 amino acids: CASSYIAGVSNTGELFF. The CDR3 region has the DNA TGCGCCAGCAGCTACATAGCGGGAGTCTCGAACACCGGGGAGCTGTTTTTT.

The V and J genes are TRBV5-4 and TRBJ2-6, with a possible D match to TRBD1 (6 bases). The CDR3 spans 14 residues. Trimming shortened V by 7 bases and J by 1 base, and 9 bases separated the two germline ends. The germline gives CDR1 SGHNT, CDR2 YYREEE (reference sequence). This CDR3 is CASSGVSGANVLTF. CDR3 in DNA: TGTGCCAGCTCAGGGGTATCTGGGGCCAACGTCCTGACTTTC.

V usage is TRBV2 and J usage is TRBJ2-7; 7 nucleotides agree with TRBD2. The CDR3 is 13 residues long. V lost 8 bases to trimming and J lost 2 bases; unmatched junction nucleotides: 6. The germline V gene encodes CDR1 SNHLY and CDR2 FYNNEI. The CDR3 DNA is TGTGCCAGCGGTACCGGGACTACCTACGAGCAGTACTTC. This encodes CASGTGTTYEQYF. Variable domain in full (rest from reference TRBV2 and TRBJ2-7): EPEVTQTPSHQVTQMGQEVILRCVPISNHLYFYWYRQILGQKVEFLVSFYNNEISEKSEIFDDQFSVERPDGSNFTLKIRSTKLEDSAMYFCASGTGTTYEQYFGPGTRLTVT.

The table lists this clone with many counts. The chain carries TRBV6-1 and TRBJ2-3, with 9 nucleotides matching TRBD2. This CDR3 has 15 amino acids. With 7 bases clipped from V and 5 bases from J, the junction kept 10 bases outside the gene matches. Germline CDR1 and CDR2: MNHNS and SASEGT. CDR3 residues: CASTSSAGGGDTQYF. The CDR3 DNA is TGTGCCAGCACATCATCGGCGGGAGGGGGAGATACGCAGTATTTT.

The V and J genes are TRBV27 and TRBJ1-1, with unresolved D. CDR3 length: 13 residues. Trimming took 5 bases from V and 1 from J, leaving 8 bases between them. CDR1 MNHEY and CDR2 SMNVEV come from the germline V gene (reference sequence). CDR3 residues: CASSEQRNTEAFF. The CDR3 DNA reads TGTGCCAGCAGTGAACAGAGGAACACTGAAGCTTTCTTT.

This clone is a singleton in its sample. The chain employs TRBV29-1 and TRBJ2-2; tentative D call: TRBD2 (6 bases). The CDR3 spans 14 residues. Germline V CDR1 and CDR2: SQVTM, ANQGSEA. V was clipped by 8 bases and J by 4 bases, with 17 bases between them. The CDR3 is CSTLSGEGTGELFF. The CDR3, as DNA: TGCAGCACCCTTAGCGGAGAGGGCACCGGGGAGCTGTTTTTT.

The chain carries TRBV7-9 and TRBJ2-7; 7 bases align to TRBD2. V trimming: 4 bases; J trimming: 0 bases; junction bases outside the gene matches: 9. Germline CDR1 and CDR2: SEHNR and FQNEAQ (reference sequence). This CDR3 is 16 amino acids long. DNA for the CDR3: TGTGCCAGCAGCTCCCCTAGCGGAGGGAGCTCCTACGAGCAGTACTTC. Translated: CASSSPSGGSSYEQYF.

The CDR3 is CASSFPTGSYEQYF. The CDR3 bases are TGTGCCAGCAGCTTCCCCACGGGGTCATACGAGCAGTACTTC. V gene TRBV5-6 combines with J gene TRBJ2-7, with D maybe TRBD2 (5 bases). Looked up from germline, CDR1 is SGHDT and CDR2 is YYEEEE. Trimming pared 2 bases from V and 4 bases from J, leaving 13 bases between. This CDR3 is built from 14 residues. Looking up the rest from reference TRBV5-6 and TRBJ2-7 gives the full variable domain: DAGVTQSPTHLIKTRGQQVTLRCSPKSGHDTVSWYQQALGQGPQFIFQYYEEEERQRGNFPDRFSGHQFPNYSSELNVNALLLGDSALYLCASSFPTGSYEQYFGPGTRLTVT.